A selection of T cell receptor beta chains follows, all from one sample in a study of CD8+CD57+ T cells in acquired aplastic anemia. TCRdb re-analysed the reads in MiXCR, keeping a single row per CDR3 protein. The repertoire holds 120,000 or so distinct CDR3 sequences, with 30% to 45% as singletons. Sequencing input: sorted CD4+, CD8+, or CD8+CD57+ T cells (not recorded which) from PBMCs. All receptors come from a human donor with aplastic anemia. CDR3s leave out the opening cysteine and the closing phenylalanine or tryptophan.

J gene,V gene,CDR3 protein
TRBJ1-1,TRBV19,ASSVSVVGATEAF
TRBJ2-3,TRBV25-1,ASSEGKDTQY
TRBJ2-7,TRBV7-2,ASSKDRAIY
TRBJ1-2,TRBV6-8,ASSCRQETSNYGYT
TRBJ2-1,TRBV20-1,SAPTGWNEQF
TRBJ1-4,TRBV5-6,ASSLREGEKLF
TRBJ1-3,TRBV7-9,ASRGQPGNTIY
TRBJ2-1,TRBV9,ASSVGPTSYEQF
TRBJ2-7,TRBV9,ASSTVRTGGSQY
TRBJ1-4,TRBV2,ASSGGWAGVEKLF
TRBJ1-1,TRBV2,ASSSNFEAF
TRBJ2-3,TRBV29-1,SVVGADTQY
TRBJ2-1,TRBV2,ASSDLAGTPNEQF
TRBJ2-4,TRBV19,ASSSQGARDIQY
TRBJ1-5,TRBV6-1,ASSPLEGRVNQPQH
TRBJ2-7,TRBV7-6,ASSPRLAGNYEQY
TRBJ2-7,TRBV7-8,ASSLGVGGGGSYEQY
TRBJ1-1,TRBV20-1,SASGQMNTEAF
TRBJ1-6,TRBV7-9,ASSYSGDSPLH
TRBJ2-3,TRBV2,ASSGGEGYSTDTQY
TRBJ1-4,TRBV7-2,ASSPWRNEKLF
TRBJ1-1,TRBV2,ASSPTVNTEAF
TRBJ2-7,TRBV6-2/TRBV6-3,ASSTPGDEQY
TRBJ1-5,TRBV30,AWSSALHQPQH
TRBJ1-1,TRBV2,ASSEGQGYTEAF
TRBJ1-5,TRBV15,ATSRGGGPRQPQH
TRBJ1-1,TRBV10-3,AISDRGPGEAF
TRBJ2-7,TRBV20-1,SARDRASSYEQY
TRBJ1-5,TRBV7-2,ASSLGRHSNQPQH
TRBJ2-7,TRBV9,ASSVDSTSSYEQY
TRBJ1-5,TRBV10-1,ASSPGQGQPQH
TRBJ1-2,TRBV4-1,ASSQDRYPFGGTNYGYT
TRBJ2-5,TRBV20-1,SARDRELETQY
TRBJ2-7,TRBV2,ASRNQSLPYEQY
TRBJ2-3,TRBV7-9,ASSLDRAEDTQY
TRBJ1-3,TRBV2,ASTRDRSLSGNTIY